These 24 T cell receptor beta chains were sequenced from one sample in a study of breast tumors, draining lymph nodes, adjacent tissues. Breast cancer patients provided tissue from their axillary draining lymph nodes. TCRdb called the multiplex PCR reads again in MiXCR, with one record for every CDR3 protein. The table has 85,000 to 130,000 distinct CDR3 sequences, about 29% seen once; the top ten hold under 6.5%. Sample: axillary lymph node tissue. These receptors were obtained from a female donor with breast cancer. Some clones in this sample may be carry-over from other donors' samples.

This clonotype was detected ten times or more. The V call is TRBV20-1, the J call TRBJ1-2; D not resolved. Germline V gene sequence: CDR1 DFQATT, CDR2 SNEGSKA (reference sequence). Trimming cost V 3 bases and J 4 bases, with 18 bases left between them. This CDR3 is built from 15 residues. DNA of the CDR3: TGCAGTGCTAGCCACCCGATGCAGACCTCCTATGGCTACACCTTC. Translating it yields CSASHPMQTSYGYTF.

With respect to this clonotype: A much larger clonotype is one base distant, so this may be a read error. The chain uses TRBV5-6 and TRBJ1-2; D call uncertain. This CDR3 has 13 residues. Germline V lookup: CDR1 SGHDT, CDR2 YYEEEE. Between the trimmed V and J ends, which lost 1 base and 9 bases, there was a span of 13 bases. In DNA form, the CDR3 reads TGTGCCAGCAGCTTGTCCTGGGCTTGGCGCTACACCTTC. Its protein is CASSLSWAWRYTF.

The chain combines TRBV6-5 with TRBJ2-5; D is possibly TRBD1 or TRBD2 (5 bases each). Trimming shortened V by 6 bases and J by 2 bases, and 13 bases separated the two germline ends. The germline V gene has CDR1 MNHEY and CDR2 SVGAGI. The CDR3 spans 14 residues. The CDR3 coding sequence is TGTGCCAGCAGCCCGGGACGGTTACAAGAGACCCAGTACTTC. This sequence encodes CASSPGRLQETQYF.

This rearrangement joins TRBV19 to TRBJ2-5, with 9 bases matching TRBD1. Trimming removed 8 bases from V and 5 bases from J; junction bases left unmatched: 39. The CDR3 is 24 residues long. Germline assignment: CDR1 LNHDA and CDR2 SQIVND (reference sequence). The CDR3 protein is CASRDRALTSNSPLGKGSKETQYF. DNA of the CDR3: TGTGCCAGTCGGGACAGGGCATTAACCTCCAATTCACCCCTCGGGAAAGGGTCTAAGGAGACCCAGTACTTC.

V is TRBV11-3 and J is TRBJ2-5, with 8 bases that match TRBD2. The CDR3 consists of 16 residues. Germline V gene data show CDR1 as SGHNT and CDR2 as YENEEA. The ends lost 1 base at V and 4 bases at J; junction bases unmatched: 8. The CDR3 DNA is TGTGCCAGCAGCTTAGGTAGCGGGACGCTCAGAGAGACCCAGTACTTC. This gives the protein CASSLGSGTLRETQYF.

Note on this clonotype: A much larger clonotype is one base distant, so this may be a read error. The conserved phenylalanine or tryptophan is not found at the CDR3 terminus, so this likely reflects a read error. In DNA, the CDR3 is TGCGCCAGCAGCCTGACAGGGGTGAGCACTGAAGCTTTCTGT. Protein sequence: CASSLTGVSTEAFC. The genes are TRBV5-1 and TRBJ1-1, with 8 nucleotides matching TRBD1. There are 14 residues in the CDR3. The V segment lost 4 bases and the J segment 4 bases; nucleotides outside the gene matches: 6. Germline V gene data show CDR1 as SGHRS and CDR2 as YFSETQ.

This clonotype was observed at least ten times. CDR3: CASSLPSGDQETQYF. The CDR3 nucleotides are TGTGCCAGCAGCTTGCCTAGCGGGGACCAAGAGACCCAGTACTTC. The rearrangement links TRBV5-6 to TRBJ2-5; TRBD2 matches at 9 bases. Germline V gives CDR1 SGHDT, CDR2 YYEEEE. Unmatched junction bases numbered 1, after V lost 1 base and J lost 0 bases. This CDR3 is 15 amino acids long.

In its sample, this clonotype was seen many times. This chain connects TRBV18 to TRBJ1-6; possible D gene TRBD1, 6 bases. This CDR3 spans 17 amino acids. The V end lost 5 bases, the J end lost 8 bases, and 22 bases lay between the germline ends. Germline V gene sequence: CDR1 KGHSH, CDR2 LQKENI. The CDR3 coding sequence is TGTGCCAGCTCAAGTCGCGGCAGGGGTCATCCCGATTCACCCCTCCACTTT. Protein: CASSSRGRGHPDSPLHF.

In this sample, this clonotype turned up many times. J is TRBJ2-2 and V is TRBV4-3, with a tentative D call TRBD2 (6 bases). The CDR3 totals 14 residues. Germline V CDR1 and CDR2: LGHNA, YSLEER. The ends were cut back, 3 bases at V and 3 bases at J, with 8 bases in the middle. The CDR3, as DNA: TGCGCCAGCAGCCAGAGGAGGGACACCGGGGAGCTGTTTTTT. Amino acids: CASSQRRDTGELFF.

Details on this clonotype: The junction departs from germline at one end; a sequencing error may be responsible. The CDR3 region has the DNA TGCGCCAGCAGCCCTGATACAGTAGGTGGGAATTTT. Its protein product is CASSPDTVGGNF. The chain recombines TRBV5-1 with TRBJ2-3; D unresolved. This CDR3 has 12 residues. Germline CDR1 is SGHRS and CDR2 is YFSETQ.

This chain joins TRBV9 and TRBJ2-3; 13 bases align to TRBD2. Germline trimming cut 4 bases from V and 1 base from J; bases unmatched to any gene: 3. Germline V gives CDR1 SGDLS, CDR2 YYNGEE. CDR3 size: 16 residues. CDR3: CASSLGTSGGTDTQYF. CDR3 sequence (DNA): TGTGCCAGCAGCCTAGGGACTAGCGGGGGCACAGATACGCAGTATTTT.

The sample holds a few counts of this clonotype. The chain couples TRBV20-1 to TRBJ1-1, with 10 bases that match TRBD1. The CDR3 spans 14 residues. With 1 base clipped from V and 1 base from J, the junction kept 0 bases outside the gene matches. Per germline, CDR1 DFQATT and CDR2 SNEGSKA (reference sequence). CDR3 protein: CSARGTGGNTEAFF. The CDR3 nucleotides are TGCAGTGCTAGAGGGACAGGGGGGAACACTGAAGCTTTCTTT.

This clonotype was counted between two and nine times. This chain connects TRBV9 to TRBJ2-2; 7 nucleotides agree with TRBD1. V was clipped by 4 bases and J by 4 bases; unmatched bases: 7. This CDR3 comprises 15 residues. CDR1 is SGDLS and CDR2 is YYNGEE in the germline V gene. CDR3 sequence: CASSPTGTGTGELFF. CDR3 DNA sequence: TGTGCCAGCAGCCCGACAGGGACGGGCACCGGGGAGCTGTTTTTT.

To note about this clonotype: This clone may be a read error of a much larger clone one base away. The chain's CDR3 is CASRPQGARGVNAEAFF. DNA for the CDR3: TGTGCCAGCAGACCACAGGGGGCGAGGGGGGTGAACGCTGAAGCTTTCTTT. This rearrangement joins TRBV2 to TRBJ1-1, with 9 nucleotides matching TRBD1. This CDR3 region has 17 residues. CDR1 is SNHLY and CDR2 is FYNNEI in the germline V gene.

This clonotype has at least ten counts. The chain couples TRBV7-8 to TRBJ1-5; 10 bases agree with TRBD1. The V gene end was trimmed by 8 bases and the J gene end by 0 bases; junction bases not matched to a gene: 1. Germline V gene lookup returns CDR1 SGHVS and CDR2 FQNEAQ. This CDR3 region has 14 residues. The CDR3 reads CASRQGASNQPQHF. CDR3 coding DNA: TGTGCCAGCCGACAGGGGGCTAGCAATCAGCCCCAGCATTTT.

The chain combines TRBV5-1 with TRBJ2-1; the match to TRBD2 covers 12 bases. With 5 bases clipped from V and 3 bases from J, the junction kept 9 bases outside the gene matches. CDR3 length: 17 residues. The germline CDR1 and CDR2 sequences are SGHRS and YFSETQ. The CDR3 loop reads CASRPPGLAGSYNEQFF. The CDR3 DNA is TGCGCCAGCAGGCCCCCCGGACTAGCGGGAAGCTACAATGAGCAGTTCTTC.

The rearrangement uses TRBV15 and TRBJ1-5; D is ambiguous. The CDR3 is made up of 12 amino acids. Germline V CDR1 and CDR2: LNHNV, YYDKDF (reference sequence). V lost 0 bases and J 5 bases, leaving 2 bases between the germline ends. CDR3: CATSRDDQPQHF. The CDR3 DNA sequence: TGTGCCACCAGCAGAGACGATCAGCCCCAGCATTTT.

At least ten counts were recorded for this clonotype. This sequence joins TRBV19 and TRBJ2-2; either TRBD1 or TRBD2 may supply D (5 bases each). This CDR3 has 17 residues. V was cut by 6 bases and J by 0 bases, with 17 bases left in between. The germline V gene has CDR1 LNHDA and CDR2 SQIVND (reference sequence). CDR3 nucleotide sequence: TGTGCCAGTAGCCGGAGGCAGGGCTTGACGAACACCGGGGAGCTGTTTTTT. This encodes CASSRRQGLTNTGELFF.

About this clonotype itself: A junction end diverges from the germline sequence, so it may reflect a read error. The rearrangement links TRBV5-1 to TRBJ2-5; D might be TRBD2 (5 bases). The CDR3 sequence is 14 residues long. Germline CDR1 SGHRS, CDR2 YFSETQ. In DNA form, the CDR3 reads TGCGCCAGCAGCTTAGGTTACGGGGAAGACACCCAGTACTTC. It encodes CASSLGYGEDTQYF.

With regard to this clonotype: The final CDR3 position lacks the conserved phenylalanine or tryptophan, pointing to a likely read error. The chain couples TRBV20-1 to TRBJ2-5, with 7 bases identical to TRBD1. The J segment lost 4 bases and the V segment lost 1 base, leaving 12 bases of the junction unmatched. Germline V gives CDR1 DFQATT, CDR2 SNEGSKA (reference sequence). The CDR3 length is 16 residues. CDR3 region: CSARGVNRGERETQYL. Written as DNA, the CDR3 is TGCAGTGCTAGAGGGGTAAACAGGGGAGAAAGAGAGACCCAGTACCTC.

This clonotype has a count of ten or more. J is TRBJ2-3 and V is TRBV6-2 or TRBV6-3, with TRBD2 matching over 9 bases. This CDR3 has 17 residues. Germline values: CDR1 MNHEY, CDR2 SVGEGT. V shed 2 bases, J shed 0 bases, and the junction held 6 bases outside the gene matches. CDR3 loop: CASSYPGTSRSTDTQYF. Here the CDR3 DNA reads TGTGCCAGCAGTTACCCCGGGACTAGCCGTAGCACAGATACGCAGTATTTT.

This clonotype showed up many times. J is TRBJ2-1 and V is TRBV5-1; 10 bases map to TRBD2. CDR1 is SGHRS and CDR2 is YFSETQ in the germline V gene. Trimming took 0 bases from V and 15 from J; bases not matched to a gene: 9. This CDR3 spans 14 amino acids. The CDR3 is CASSLAPSGGEAFF. The CDR3 nucleotides read TGCGCCAGCAGCTTGGCCCCTAGCGGGGGAGAGGCGTTCTTC.

As to this clonotype: Here the CDR3 omits its conserved ending phenylalanine or tryptophan, so a read error is the likely source. The DNA is omitted, as the CDR3 cannot be located on it reliably, and the CDR3 follows TCRdb's listing. J is TRBJ2-2 and V is TRBV25-1; TRBD1 was called by the table and not checked on the DNA. Per the germline V gene, CDR1 is MGHDK and CDR2 is SYGVNS. A total of 16 residues make up the CDR3, ends included. CDR3 region: CASSEYGTGNTGERMS.

There are many counts of this clonotype. The chain uses TRBV28 and TRBJ2-7, with a weak D call TRBD2 (6 bases). This CDR3 spans 16 amino acids. The germline V gene encodes CDR1 MDHEN and CDR2 SYDVKM. V lost 4 bases, J lost 2 bases, and 18 bases lay in between. CDR3 sequence (DNA): TGTGCCAGCAGTTCACGGGACTCCCGGTATGCCTACGAGCAGTACTTC. Translation: CASSSRDSRYAYEQYF.